Below, one T cell receptor (beta chain) is given with its context. The antigen is unknown. This sample is part of a study of OX40 agonist ivuxolimab in advanced cancers. Overall study: Among those enrolled, mean age was about 63 years (range about 20 to 79) and 70% to 85% were male. General study results and limits: No antigen was identified for the clonally expanded peripheral T cells. The study observed clonal expansion of CD4+ and CD8+ blood T cells by week 6 at 0.1 to 3.0 mg/kg.

Germline V lookup: CDR1 SGHKS, CDR2 YYEKEE (reference sequence). J was trimmed by 2 bases and V by 4 bases; bases with no gene match: 7. The CDR3 length is 16 residues. Some clones are missing from TCRdb's copy, which holds only in-frame ones; the method was immunoSEQ multiplex PCR. The sample records 55,000 to 75,000 clones, approximately 91% being singletons. The TCR was taken from an adult with an advanced solid tumor such as melanoma, head and neck, liver or kidney cancer. The chain is built from TRBV5-5 and TRBJ2-7; 12 positions agree with TRBD2. The sample here was CD4+ or CD8+ T cells sorted from blood, taken in a trial of the OX40 agonist ivuxolimab. In DNA, the CDR3 is TGTGCCAGCAGCGTCGGGACTAGCGGGTTAACCTACGAGCAGTACTTC. Translated: CASSVGTSGLTYEQYF. Supplemented by reference TRBV5-5 and TRBJ2-7, the full variable domain reads DAGVTQSPTHLIKTRGQQVTLRCSPISGHKSVSWYQQVLGQGPQFIFQYYEKEERGRGNFPDRFSARQFPNYSSELNVNALLLGDSALYLCASSVGTSGLTYEQYFGPGTRLTVT.